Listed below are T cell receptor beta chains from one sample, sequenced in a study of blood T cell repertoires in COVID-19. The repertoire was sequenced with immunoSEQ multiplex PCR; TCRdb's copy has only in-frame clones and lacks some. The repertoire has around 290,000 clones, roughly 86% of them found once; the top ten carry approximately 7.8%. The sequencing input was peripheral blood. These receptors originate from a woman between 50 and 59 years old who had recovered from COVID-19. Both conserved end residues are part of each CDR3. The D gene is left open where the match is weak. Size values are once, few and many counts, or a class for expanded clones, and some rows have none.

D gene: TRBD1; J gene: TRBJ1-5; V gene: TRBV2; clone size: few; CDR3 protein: CASRELQGAGQPQHF; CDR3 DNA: TGTGCCAGCAGGGAACTACAGGGGGCCGGGCAGCCCCAGCATTTT
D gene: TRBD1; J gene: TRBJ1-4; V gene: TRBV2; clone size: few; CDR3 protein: CASSDRDKGKLFF; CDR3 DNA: TGTGCCAGCTCGGACAGGGATAAAGGAAAACTGTTTTTT
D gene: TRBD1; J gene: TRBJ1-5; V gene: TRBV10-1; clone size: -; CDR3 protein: CASSPRTGDSNQPQHF; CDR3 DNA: TGCGCCAGCAGTCCACGGACAGGGGATAGCAATCAGCCCCAGCATTTT
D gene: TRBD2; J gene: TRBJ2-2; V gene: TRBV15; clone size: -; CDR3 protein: CATSRPIAGTNTGELFF; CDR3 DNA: TGTGCCACCAGCAGACCTATAGCGGGAACCAACACCGGGGAGCTGTTTTTT
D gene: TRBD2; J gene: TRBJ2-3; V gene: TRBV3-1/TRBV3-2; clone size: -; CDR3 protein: CASSPIAGGHTDTQYF; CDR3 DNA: TGTGCCAGCAGCCCGATAGCGGGAGGGCACACAGATACGCAGTATTTT
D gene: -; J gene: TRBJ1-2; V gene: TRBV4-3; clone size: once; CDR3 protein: CASSQEGARNYGYTF; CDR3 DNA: TGCGCCAGCAGCCAAGAGGGAGCCCGGAACTATGGCTACACCTTC
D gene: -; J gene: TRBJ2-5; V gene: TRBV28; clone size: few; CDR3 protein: CASSSLRGVTEAQYF; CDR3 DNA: TGTGCCAGCAGTTCCCTCAGGGGGGTGACGGAGGCCCAGTACTTC
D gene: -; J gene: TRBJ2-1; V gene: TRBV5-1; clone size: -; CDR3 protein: CASSSDTSSYNEQFF; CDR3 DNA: TGCGCCAGCAGCTCAGACACTAGCTCCTACAATGAGCAGTTCTTC
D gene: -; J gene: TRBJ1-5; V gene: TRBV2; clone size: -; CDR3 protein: CASTQSGDQPQHF; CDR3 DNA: TGTGCCAGCACCCAAAGCGGGGATCAGCCCCAGCATTTT
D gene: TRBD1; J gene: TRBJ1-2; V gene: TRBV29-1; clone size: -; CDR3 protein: CSVSGQGHYGYTF; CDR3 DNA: TGCAGCGTGAGTGGACAGGGCCACTATGGCTACACCTTC
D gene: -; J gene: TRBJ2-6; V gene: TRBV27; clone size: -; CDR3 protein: CASSLVRGTGANVLTF; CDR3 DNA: TGTGCCAGCAGTTTAGTAAGGGGGACCGGGGCCAACGTCCTGACTTTC
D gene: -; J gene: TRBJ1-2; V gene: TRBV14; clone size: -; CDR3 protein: CASSQVQSYGYTF; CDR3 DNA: TGTGCCAGCAGCCAAGTACAGAGCTATGGCTACACCTTC
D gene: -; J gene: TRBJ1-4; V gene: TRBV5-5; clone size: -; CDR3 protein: CASSFEGRLNEKLFF; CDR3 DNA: TGTGCCAGCAGCTTCGAAGGGAGACTTAATGAAAAACTGTTTTTT
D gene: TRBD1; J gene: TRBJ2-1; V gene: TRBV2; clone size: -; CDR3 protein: CASSIWGDRGKNEQFF; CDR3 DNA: TGTGCCAGCAGTATTTGGGGGGACAGGGGTAAGAATGAGCAGTTCTTC
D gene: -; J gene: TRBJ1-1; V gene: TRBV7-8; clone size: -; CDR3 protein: CASSLGLRGNTEAFF; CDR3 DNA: TGTGCCAGCAGCTTAGGCCTCAGGGGAAACACTGAAGCTTTCTTT
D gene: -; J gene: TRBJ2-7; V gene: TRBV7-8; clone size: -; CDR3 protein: CASSFGQEQYF; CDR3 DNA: TGTGCCAGCAGCTTTGGGCAGGAGCAGTACTTC
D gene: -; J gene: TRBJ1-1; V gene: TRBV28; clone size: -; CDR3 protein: CASHIKYRIRNTEAFF; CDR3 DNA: TGTGCCAGCCACATTAAATACAGGATCCGGAACACTGAAGCTTTCTTT
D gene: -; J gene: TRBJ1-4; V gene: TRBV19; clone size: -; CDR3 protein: CASKVAGNEKLFF; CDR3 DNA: TGTGCCAGTAAGGTGGCAGGTAATGAAAAACTGTTTTTT
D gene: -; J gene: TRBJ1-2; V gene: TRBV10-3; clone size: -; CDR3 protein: CATGGYRENYGYTF; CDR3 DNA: TGTGCCACGGGAGGATACAGGGAGAACTATGGCTACACCTTC
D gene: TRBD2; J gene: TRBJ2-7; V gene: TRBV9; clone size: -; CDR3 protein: CASSPGGSSSYEQYF; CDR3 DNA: TGTGCCAGCAGCCCCGGGGGGTCGAGCTCCTACGAGCAGTACTTC
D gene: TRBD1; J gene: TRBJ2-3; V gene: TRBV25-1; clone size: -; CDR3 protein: CASSDTGVVTDTQYF; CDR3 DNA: TGTGCCAGCAGTGACACAGGGGTTGTCACAGATACGCAGTATTTT
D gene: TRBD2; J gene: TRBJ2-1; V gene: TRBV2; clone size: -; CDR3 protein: CASSPGLPYNEQFF; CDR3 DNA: TGTGCCAGCAGTCCGGGACTACCCTACAATGAGCAGTTCTTC
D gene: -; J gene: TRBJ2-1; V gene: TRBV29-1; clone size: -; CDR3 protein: CSAQQGGQTEFF; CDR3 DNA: TGCAGCGCCCAACAGGGGGGGCAAACAGAGTTCTTC
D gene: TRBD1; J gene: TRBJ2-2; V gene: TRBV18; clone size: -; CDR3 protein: CASSPGQGRNGELFF; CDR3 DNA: TGTGCCAGCTCACCGGGACAGGGACGGAACGGGGAGCTGTTTTTT
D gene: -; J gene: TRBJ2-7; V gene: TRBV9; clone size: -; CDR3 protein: CASSVTPQVIPYEQYF; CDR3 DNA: TGTGCCAGCAGCGTTACCCCCCAGGTTATCCCTTACGAGCAGTACTTC
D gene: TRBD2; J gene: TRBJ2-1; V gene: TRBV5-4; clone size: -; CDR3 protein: CASSAVAGANYNEQFF; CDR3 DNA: TGTGCCAGCAGCGCAGTAGCGGGGGCCAATTACAATGAGCAGTTCTTC
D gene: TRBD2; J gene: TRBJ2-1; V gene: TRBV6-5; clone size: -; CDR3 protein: CASSYRGLGYNEQFF; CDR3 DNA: TGTGCCAGCAGTTACCGAGGACTAGGCTACAATGAGCAGTTCTTC